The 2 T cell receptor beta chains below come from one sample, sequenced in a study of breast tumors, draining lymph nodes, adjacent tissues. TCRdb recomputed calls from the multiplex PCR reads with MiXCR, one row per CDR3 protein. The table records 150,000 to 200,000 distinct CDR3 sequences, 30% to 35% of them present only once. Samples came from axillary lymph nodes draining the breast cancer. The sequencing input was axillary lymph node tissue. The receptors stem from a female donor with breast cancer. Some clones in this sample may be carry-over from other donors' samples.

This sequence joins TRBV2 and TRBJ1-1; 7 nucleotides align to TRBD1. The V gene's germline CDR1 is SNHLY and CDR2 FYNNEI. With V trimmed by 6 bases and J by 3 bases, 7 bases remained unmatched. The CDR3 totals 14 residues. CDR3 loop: CASSMGQPYTEAFF. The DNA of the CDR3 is TGTGCCAGCAGCATGGGACAGCCCTACACTGAAGCTTTCTTT.

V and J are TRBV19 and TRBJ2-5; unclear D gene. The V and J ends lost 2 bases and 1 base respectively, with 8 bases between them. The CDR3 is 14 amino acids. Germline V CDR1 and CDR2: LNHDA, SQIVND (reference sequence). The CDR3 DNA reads TGTGCCAGTAGTATAAGGGCGACCCAAGAGACCCAGTACTTC. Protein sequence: CASSIRATQETQYF.